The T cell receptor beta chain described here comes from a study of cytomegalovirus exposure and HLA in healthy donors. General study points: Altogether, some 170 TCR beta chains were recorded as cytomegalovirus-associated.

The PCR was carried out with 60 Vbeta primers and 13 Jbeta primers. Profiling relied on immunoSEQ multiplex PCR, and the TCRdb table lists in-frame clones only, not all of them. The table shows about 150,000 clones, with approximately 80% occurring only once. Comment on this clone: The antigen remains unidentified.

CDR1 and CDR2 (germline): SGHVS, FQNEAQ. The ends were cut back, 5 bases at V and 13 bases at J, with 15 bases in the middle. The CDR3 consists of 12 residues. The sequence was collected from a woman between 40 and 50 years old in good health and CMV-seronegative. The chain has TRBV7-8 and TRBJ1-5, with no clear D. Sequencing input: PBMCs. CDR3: CASSLERSWQHF. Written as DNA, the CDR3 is TGTGCCAGCAGCCTCGAGCGGTCCTGGCAGCATTTT.